The rows below give T cell receptor beta chains drawn from one sample of a study of T cell repertoires in cytomegalovirus infection. What these receptors recognize is not known. TCRdb reprocessed the reads via MiXCR and lists one record per CDR3 protein. The table records some 940,000 distinct CDR3 sequences, around 30% of them present only once. Source: cultured CD8+ T cells from PBMCs, taken from culture after CMV antigen stimulation. The receptor source for this set is a human donor in good health (CMV status not recorded). Some clones in this sample may be carry-over from other donors' samples. Both conserved end residues are part of each CDR3. A D gene is named only where the DNA matches it firmly. For some rows the clone size is stated as once, few or many, or as a class when expanded; others skip it.

j_gene: TRBJ1-1
abundance: many
v_gene: TRBV27
d_gene: .
CDR3nt: TGTGCCAGCAGTTTATCCTTCAGCACTGAAGCTTTCTTT
CDR3aa: CASSLSFSTEAFF

j_gene: TRBJ1-1
abundance: few
v_gene: TRBV12-3/TRBV12-4
d_gene: TRBD1
CDR3nt: TGTGCCAGCAAAAGACAGGGGTTCGCCACTGAAGCTTTCTTT
CDR3aa: CASKRQGFATEAFF

j_gene: TRBJ1-1
abundance: .
v_gene: TRBV6-1
d_gene: .
CDR3nt: TGTGCCAGCGGCCGTGTTGAAGCTTTCTTT
CDR3aa: CASGRVEAFF

j_gene: TRBJ1-1
abundance: few
v_gene: TRBV7-6
d_gene: .
CDR3nt: TGTGCCAGCAGCCCGGAGGCCTCCACTGAAGCTTTCTTT
CDR3aa: CASSPEASTEAFF

j_gene: TRBJ1-1
abundance: few
v_gene: TRBV7-6
d_gene: TRBD1
CDR3nt: TGTGCCAGCAGCCCGACAGGGGGCCTCTCTGAAGCTTTCTTT
CDR3aa: CASSPTGGLSEAFF

j_gene: TRBJ2-3
abundance: few
v_gene: TRBV7-2
d_gene: TRBD1
CDR3nt: TGTGCCAGCAGCCTGTTATACCGGACAGGGCAGAGCACAGATACGCAGTATTTT
CDR3aa: CASSLLYRTGQSTDTQYF

j_gene: TRBJ2-1
abundance: .
v_gene: TRBV28
d_gene: .
CDR3nt: TGTGCCAGCATCCCCCAGGGTGGCTCCTACAATGAGCAGTTCTTC
CDR3aa: CASIPQGGSYNEQFF

j_gene: TRBJ1-1
abundance: .
v_gene: TRBV19
d_gene: .
CDR3nt: TGTGCCAGTAGTATAATAGGGAATGATGAAGCTTTCTTT
CDR3aa: CASSIIGNDEAFF

j_gene: TRBJ2-5
abundance: .
v_gene: TRBV6-8
d_gene: .
CDR3nt: TGTGCCAGCAGTCAGTCCGGGGTTCGGGAGACCCAGTACTTC
CDR3aa: CASSQSGVRETQYF

j_gene: TRBJ2-1
abundance: .
v_gene: TRBV6-2/TRBV6-3
d_gene: .
CDR3nt: TGTGTCAGCACGCCGGCAGCACATAATGAGCAGTTCTTC
CDR3aa: CVSTPAAHNEQFF

j_gene: TRBJ2-3
abundance: many
v_gene: TRBV7-2
d_gene: .
CDR3nt: TGTGCCAGCAGCCCTCTTAAGAGGTATACGCAGTATTTT
CDR3aa: CASSPLKRYTQYF

j_gene: TRBJ2-3
abundance: once
v_gene: TRBV10-3
d_gene: .
CDR3nt: TGTGCCAGCAACTGGGAGGCGGCAGATACGCAGTATTTT
CDR3aa: CASNWEAADTQYF

j_gene: TRBJ2-1
abundance: many
v_gene: TRBV19
d_gene: .
CDR3nt: TGTGCCAGTACCACAAGACGGGGGTTGTACAATGAGCAGTTCTTC
CDR3aa: CASTTRRGLYNEQFF

j_gene: TRBJ1-3
abundance: .
v_gene: TRBV4-1
d_gene: TRBD1
CDR3nt: TGCGCCAGCAGCCAACCGGCACAGGGGGCTGGAAACACCATATATTTT
CDR3aa: CASSQPAQGAGNTIYF

j_gene: TRBJ2-1
abundance: medium-sized
v_gene: TRBV12-3/TRBV12-4
d_gene: .
CDR3nt: TGTGCCAGCAGCCCCCGCGTTCTGGGTGAGCAGTTCTTC
CDR3aa: CASSPRVLGEQFF

j_gene: TRBJ1-3
abundance: few
v_gene: TRBV15
d_gene: TRBD1
CDR3nt: TGTGCCACCAGCAGATACCGGGACAGCCCTACCCTGGAGGACACCATATATTTT
CDR3aa: CATSRYRDSPTLEDTIYF

j_gene: TRBJ2-1
abundance: .
v_gene: TRBV7-9
d_gene: TRBD2
CDR3nt: TGTGCCACCATTTTTCAGACTAGCGGGGGGCTCTCCTACAATGAGCAGTTCTTC
CDR3aa: CATIFQTSGGLSYNEQFF

j_gene: TRBJ1-2
abundance: .
v_gene: TRBV12-3/TRBV12-4
d_gene: .
CDR3nt: TGTGCCAGCAGTTTAAACAGCCTCTATGGCTACACCTTC
CDR3aa: CASSLNSLYGYTF

j_gene: TRBJ2-5
abundance: .
v_gene: TRBV7-9
d_gene: .
CDR3nt: TGTGCCAGCAGAGCAGGGCAGTTCAAGACCCAGTACTTC
CDR3aa: CASRAGQFKTQYF

j_gene: TRBJ1-5
abundance: few
v_gene: TRBV20-1
d_gene: .
CDR3nt: TGCAGTGCTAGAGAGATCCACACGGGGAGCAATCAGCCCCAGCATTTT
CDR3aa: CSAREIHTGSNQPQHF

j_gene: TRBJ2-3
abundance: .
v_gene: TRBV2
d_gene: .
CDR3nt: TGTGACAGCATGAAAGGAGGGACCACAGATACGCAGTATTTT
CDR3aa: CDSMKGGTTDTQYF

j_gene: TRBJ1-1
abundance: .
v_gene: TRBV12-3/TRBV12-4
d_gene: .
CDR3nt: TGTGCCAGCAGTCTGACGTGGGCAGGGACTGAAGCTTTCTTT
CDR3aa: CASSLTWAGTEAFF

j_gene: TRBJ2-1
abundance: .
v_gene: TRBV6-4
d_gene: .
CDR3nt: TGTGCCAGCAGTGTGAGCCCTTACAATGAGCAGTTCTTC
CDR3aa: CASSVSPYNEQFF

j_gene: TRBJ1-1
abundance: few
v_gene: TRBV20-1
d_gene: .
CDR3nt: TGCAGTTCTAGATATGGGGTGAACACTGAAGCTTTCTTT
CDR3aa: CSSRYGVNTEAFF

j_gene: TRBJ2-7
abundance: .
v_gene: TRBV11-2
d_gene: .
CDR3nt: TGTGCCAGCAGCTTAGGAGGGGGAACTCTCTTTCGGGAGCAGTACTTC
CDR3aa: CASSLGGGTLFREQYF

j_gene: TRBJ1-5
abundance: .
v_gene: TRBV7-9
d_gene: .
CDR3nt: TGTGCCAGCAGCTCAGACGGGTTACGGCCCCAGCATTTT
CDR3aa: CASSSDGLRPQHF

j_gene: TRBJ1-1
abundance: .
v_gene: TRBV2
d_gene: .
CDR3nt: TGTGCCAGCAGTGACTCTTTGGGGGCAAGGAACACTGAATCTTTCTTT
CDR3aa: CASSDSLGARNTESFF

j_gene: TRBJ1-1
abundance: many
v_gene: TRBV7-2
d_gene: TRBD1
CDR3nt: TGTGCCAGCAGCTCAAGGACAGGCATCAACTCGGGCACTGAAGCTTTCTTT
CDR3aa: CASSSRTGINSGTEAFF

j_gene: TRBJ1-1
abundance: .
v_gene: TRBV6-5
d_gene: .
CDR3nt: TGTGCCAGCAGTCCCGCGGGGGAGAGGACTGAAGCTTTCTTT
CDR3aa: CASSPAGERTEAFF

j_gene: TRBJ2-5
abundance: .
v_gene: TRBV2
d_gene: TRBD2
CDR3nt: TGTGCCAGCAAAGGGACTAGCTCGTACTTC
CDR3aa: CASKGTSSYF

j_gene: TRBJ2-7
abundance: .
v_gene: TRBV15
d_gene: .
CDR3nt: TGTGCCACCAGCAGTCCCCAAAAAGGGTCCTACGAGCAGTACTTC
CDR3aa: CATSSPQKGSYEQYF

j_gene: TRBJ1-2
abundance: .
v_gene: TRBV5-5
d_gene: .
CDR3nt: TGTGCCAGCAGCTTGGAAGGGCTCGGCTATGGCTACACCTTC
CDR3aa: CASSLEGLGYGYTF

j_gene: TRBJ1-2
abundance: .
v_gene: TRBV27
d_gene: TRBD1
CDR3nt: TGTGCCAGCAAGTTTGGGACAGGGGGGGATGGCTACACCTTC
CDR3aa: CASKFGTGGDGYTF

j_gene: TRBJ2-1
abundance: .
v_gene: TRBV7-9
d_gene: .
CDR3nt: TGTGCCAGCAGCTTAGGATGGGTCTTGGATGAGCAGTTCTTC
CDR3aa: CASSLGWVLDEQFF

j_gene: TRBJ2-5
abundance: many
v_gene: TRBV4-3
d_gene: TRBD2
CDR3nt: TGCGCCAGCAGCCAAGCCTACCCGGTAATAGCGGGGGAGACCCAGTACTTC
CDR3aa: CASSQAYPVIAGETQYF